A selection of T cell receptor beta chains follows, all from one sample in a study of high-grade serous ovarian cancer treatment subgroups. The data were produced by immunoSEQ multiplex PCR, yet TCRdb's version contains in-frame clones alone and is incomplete. The profile shows about 15,000 clones, 73% of them singletons. The source material was tumor tissue. All receptors derive from a human donor with high-grade serous ovarian cancer. Both conserved end residues are part of each CDR3. A D gene is named only where the DNA matches it firmly. A row's size may be missing; if present it is once, few, many or a size class.

d_call: -; j_call: TRBJ2-7; clone_size: -; v_call: TRBV6-5; cdr3_nt: TGTGCCAGCAGCCAACGACAGGCCTACGAGCAGTACTTC; cdr3_aa: CASSQRQAYEQYF
d_call: TRBD1; j_call: TRBJ2-2; clone_size: -; v_call: TRBV6-1; cdr3_nt: TGTGCCAGCAGTTCGGGACAGTACACCGGGGAGCTGTTTTTT; cdr3_aa: CASSSGQYTGELFF
d_call: -; j_call: TRBJ1-1; clone_size: -; v_call: TRBV29-1; cdr3_nt: TGCAGCATTTCCGTTCCGTACAGGGCCGGCACTGAAGCTTTCTTT; cdr3_aa: CSISVPYRAGTEAFF
d_call: -; j_call: TRBJ1-5; clone_size: -; v_call: TRBV4-1; cdr3_nt: TGCGCCAGCAGCCAAGATCCGTCAAGTGGTGGGAGCAATCAGCCCCAGCATTTT; cdr3_aa: CASSQDPSSGGSNQPQHF
d_call: -; j_call: TRBJ1-2; clone_size: -; v_call: TRBV19; cdr3_nt: TGTGCCAGTAGTAGAGGACAGAGTAACTATGGCTACACCTTC; cdr3_aa: CASSRGQSNYGYTF
d_call: -; j_call: TRBJ1-4; clone_size: -; v_call: TRBV28; cdr3_nt: TGTGCCAGCATGGGGGCTAGCGGTAGAGAAAAACTGTTTTTT; cdr3_aa: CASMGASGREKLFF
d_call: TRBD1; j_call: TRBJ2-7; clone_size: -; v_call: TRBV30; cdr3_nt: TGTGCCTGGAGTGTCGGGACAGCTCCCTACGAGCAGTACTTC; cdr3_aa: CAWSVGTAPYEQYF
d_call: -; j_call: TRBJ1-5; clone_size: -; v_call: TRBV2; cdr3_nt: TGTGCCAGCAGTGATGCTTGGGGTCAGCCCCAGCATTTT; cdr3_aa: CASSDAWGQPQHF
d_call: TRBD2; j_call: TRBJ2-1; clone_size: few; v_call: TRBV5-1; cdr3_nt: TGCGCCAGCAGCTTATCCGGGACTACTCCCCGGGAGCAGTTCTTC; cdr3_aa: CASSLSGTTPREQFF
d_call: TRBD1; j_call: TRBJ2-1; clone_size: -; v_call: TRBV15; cdr3_nt: TGTGCCACCAGCATCTCCGACAGGGCTTACAATGAGCAGTTCTTC; cdr3_aa: CATSISDRAYNEQFF
d_call: -; j_call: TRBJ2-1; clone_size: -; v_call: TRBV5-1; cdr3_nt: TGCGCCAGCAGAGTGTCCCTACAGGACCCCCCGCAGTTCTTC; cdr3_aa: CASRVSLQDPPQFF
d_call: TRBD2; j_call: TRBJ2-5; clone_size: -; v_call: TRBV7-6; cdr3_nt: TGTGCCAGCAGCTTAGGGTGGTTTGAGGCGGGGGGGCCAGAGGCCCAGTACTTC; cdr3_aa: CASSLGWFEAGGPEAQYF
d_call: -; j_call: TRBJ1-2; clone_size: few; v_call: TRBV30; cdr3_nt: TGTGCCTGGAGTGTACCAGGGCCCGGCTACACCTTC; cdr3_aa: CAWSVPGPGYTF
d_call: TRBD1; j_call: TRBJ2-1; clone_size: -; v_call: TRBV7-9; cdr3_nt: TGTGCCAGCAGCTCAAAGAGGGGACAGTTAAAGAATGAGCAGTTCTTC; cdr3_aa: CASSSKRGQLKNEQFF
d_call: -; j_call: TRBJ2-7; clone_size: -; v_call: TRBV9; cdr3_nt: TGTGCCAGCAGCCACCTCCCAACCTTAGGCTACGAGCAGTACTTC; cdr3_aa: CASSHLPTLGYEQYF
d_call: -; j_call: TRBJ2-7; clone_size: -; v_call: TRBV19; cdr3_nt: TGTGCCAGTAGTATTTCATCGACAGAACCCTCCTACGAGCAGTACTTC; cdr3_aa: CASSISSTEPSYEQYF
d_call: TRBD1; j_call: TRBJ2-2; clone_size: few; v_call: TRBV25-1; cdr3_nt: TGTGCCAGCAGGGGCAGGGGGTCGAACACCGGGGAGCTGTTTTTT; cdr3_aa: CASRGRGSNTGELFF
d_call: -; j_call: TRBJ2-7; clone_size: few; v_call: TRBV7-8; cdr3_nt: TGTGCCAGCAGCTTACCCGGGCGGGGTGAGCAGTACTTC; cdr3_aa: CASSLPGRGEQYF
d_call: -; j_call: TRBJ2-2; clone_size: -; v_call: TRBV5-1; cdr3_nt: TGCGCCAGCAGCACATCGACGGGGTGGGAAATCACCGGGGAGCTGTTTTTT; cdr3_aa: CASSTSTGWEITGELFF
d_call: -; j_call: TRBJ2-3; clone_size: -; v_call: TRBV6-4; cdr3_nt: TGTGCCAGCAGTGATGGGGGCGCGGCAGATACGCAGTATTTT; cdr3_aa: CASSDGGAADTQYF
d_call: -; j_call: TRBJ1-1; clone_size: -; v_call: TRBV28; cdr3_nt: TGTGCCAGCAGCGACGCGGACAGAAAAGCTTTCTTT; cdr3_aa: CASSDADRKAFF
d_call: -; j_call: TRBJ2-1; clone_size: -; v_call: TRBV10-1; cdr3_nt: TGCGCCAGCAGGGGGGGTGGACAGCAAATCAATGAGCAGTTCTTC; cdr3_aa: CASRGGGQQINEQFF
d_call: TRBD2; j_call: TRBJ2-5; clone_size: -; v_call: TRBV4-2; cdr3_nt: TGTGCCAGCAGCCAAGATCGGGGGGGCCAAGAGACCCAGTACTTC; cdr3_aa: CASSQDRGGQETQYF
d_call: -; j_call: TRBJ2-7; clone_size: -; v_call: TRBV6-1; cdr3_nt: TGTGCCAGCAGGGAAGGACTTTTGCAGTACTTC; cdr3_aa: CASREGLLQYF
d_call: -; j_call: TRBJ1-1; clone_size: -; v_call: TRBV2; cdr3_nt: TGTGCCAGCAGTGACTTGGGGTTGGGAGCTTTCTTT; cdr3_aa: CASSDLGLGAFF
d_call: -; j_call: TRBJ1-2; clone_size: -; v_call: TRBV4-3; cdr3_nt: TGCGCCAGCAGCCACATATTCGGACGCACCGTACCCGAAAAGGGTCAAGGCTACACCTTC; cdr3_aa: CASSHIFGRTVPEKGQGYTF
d_call: TRBD1; j_call: TRBJ2-4; clone_size: few; v_call: TRBV15; cdr3_nt: TGTGCCACCAGCGCCGACAGGGGGAACATTCAGTACTTC; cdr3_aa: CATSADRGNIQYF
d_call: -; j_call: TRBJ2-5; clone_size: -; v_call: TRBV18; cdr3_nt: TGTGCCAGCTCACCACCGGCCGGAAACCAAGAGACCCAGTACTTC; cdr3_aa: CASSPPAGNQETQYF
d_call: TRBD2; j_call: TRBJ2-3; clone_size: few; v_call: TRBV7-3; cdr3_nt: TGTGCCAGCGGACGCGGGGGGACCGCAGATACGCAGTATTTT; cdr3_aa: CASGRGGTADTQYF
d_call: TRBD1; j_call: TRBJ1-5; clone_size: -; v_call: TRBV7-9; cdr3_nt: TGTGCCAGCAGCTTAACAGGGGGTAGTCAGCCCCAGCATTTT; cdr3_aa: CASSLTGGSQPQHF
d_call: TRBD2; j_call: TRBJ2-5; clone_size: -; v_call: TRBV7-9; cdr3_nt: TGTGCCAGCAGCGCGGTGGCGGGGGGGCCTGAGACCCAGTACTTC; cdr3_aa: CASSAVAGGPETQYF
d_call: -; j_call: TRBJ1-4; clone_size: -; v_call: TRBV9; cdr3_nt: TGTGCCAGCAGCAAAGAGGACGTCGCAACTAATGAAAAACTGTTTTTT; cdr3_aa: CASSKEDVATNEKLFF
d_call: TRBD1; j_call: TRBJ2-1; clone_size: -; v_call: TRBV27; cdr3_nt: TGTGCCAGCTCAGGGGGCTGGTCCTACAATGAGCAGTTCTTC; cdr3_aa: CASSGGWSYNEQFF
d_call: -; j_call: TRBJ1-1; clone_size: -; v_call: TRBV30; cdr3_nt: TGTGCCTGGAGTACTAGGAGTGAAGCTTTCTTT; cdr3_aa: CAWSTRSEAFF
d_call: TRBD2; j_call: TRBJ2-3; clone_size: -; v_call: TRBV30; cdr3_nt: TGTGCCTGGAGTGGGGTAGCGGGGGGCCGAATATTTACTAGCACAGATACGCAGTATTTT; cdr3_aa: CAWSGVAGGRIFTSTDTQYF
d_call: TRBD1; j_call: TRBJ1-1; clone_size: -; v_call: TRBV29-1; cdr3_nt: TGCAGCGTTATTCCGGGACAGGGGGCAGCTTTCTTT; cdr3_aa: CSVIPGQGAAFF
d_call: TRBD2; j_call: TRBJ2-6; clone_size: -; v_call: TRBV9; cdr3_nt: TGTGCCAGCAGTCCCCCAGCGGGACTCTCTGGGGCCAACGTCCTGACTTTC; cdr3_aa: CASSPPAGLSGANVLTF
d_call: TRBD2; j_call: TRBJ2-7; clone_size: -; v_call: TRBV4-3; cdr3_nt: TGCGCCAGCAGCCAATCAGCGGGGGTCGGCTACGAGCAGTACTTC; cdr3_aa: CASSQSAGVGYEQYF
d_call: TRBD1; j_call: TRBJ1-1; clone_size: few; v_call: TRBV30; cdr3_nt: TGTGCCTCCCGGGACAGGGTCACTGAAGCTTTCTTT; cdr3_aa: CASRDRVTEAFF
d_call: -; j_call: TRBJ1-3; clone_size: -; v_call: TRBV7-9; cdr3_nt: TGTGCCAGCACAGGGTCTGGAAACACCATATATTTT; cdr3_aa: CASTGSGNTIYF
d_call: -; j_call: TRBJ1-3; clone_size: -; v_call: TRBV27; cdr3_nt: TGTGCCAGCAGTCCGACGGCTTTTGGAAACACCATATATTTT; cdr3_aa: CASSPTAFGNTIYF
d_call: TRBD2; j_call: TRBJ2-1; clone_size: once; v_call: TRBV11-3; cdr3_nt: TGTGCCAGCAGCCCCCGGGGGGGGAGCTACAATGAGCAGTTCTTC; cdr3_aa: CASSPRGGSYNEQFF
d_call: -; j_call: TRBJ1-2; clone_size: -; v_call: TRBV27; cdr3_nt: TGTGCCAGCAGTTTGGCGGCGGGGCAGGGCTATGGCTACACCTTC; cdr3_aa: CASSLAAGQGYGYTF
d_call: TRBD1; j_call: TRBJ2-7; clone_size: few; v_call: TRBV7-6; cdr3_nt: TGTGCCAGCAGCTTAGGGGCCGGGACAGGGTCTTACGAGCAGTACTTC; cdr3_aa: CASSLGAGTGSYEQYF
d_call: TRBD1; j_call: TRBJ1-6; clone_size: -; v_call: TRBV27; cdr3_nt: TGTGCCAGCACCCAGGACAGGCCCCGTGCTTCACCCCTCCACTTT; cdr3_aa: CASTQDRPRASPLHF
d_call: -; j_call: TRBJ1-2; clone_size: once; v_call: TRBV5-6; cdr3_nt: TGTGCCAGCAGCTTGGTTGACGTTACCTCGGGCTATGGCTACACCTTC; cdr3_aa: CASSLVDVTSGYGYTF
d_call: -; j_call: TRBJ1-2; clone_size: -; v_call: TRBV5-6; cdr3_nt: TGTGCCAGCAGCTTTCGGGCCGGGGGCTACACCTTC; cdr3_aa: CASSFRAGGYTF
d_call: TRBD1; j_call: TRBJ2-7; clone_size: -; v_call: TRBV11-3; cdr3_nt: TGTGCCAGCAGCTCGCCGGGACAGAACTCCTACGAGCAGTACTTC; cdr3_aa: CASSSPGQNSYEQYF
d_call: -; j_call: TRBJ2-5; clone_size: -; v_call: TRBV11-2; cdr3_nt: TGTGCCAGCAGCTTCATGGGGGGGCCTGAAGAGACCCAGTACTTC; cdr3_aa: CASSFMGGPEETQYF
d_call: TRBD2; j_call: TRBJ2-3; clone_size: few; v_call: TRBV7-2; cdr3_nt: TGTGCCAGCAGCTCGTTAGCGGGGGGGCAAGCAGATACGCAGTATTTT; cdr3_aa: CASSSLAGGQADTQYF
d_call: TRBD2; j_call: TRBJ2-1; clone_size: -; v_call: TRBV27; cdr3_nt: TGTGCCAGCAGTTTACTAGCGGGGTTTGTAGGGCAGTTCTTC; cdr3_aa: CASSLLAGFVGQFF